This T cell receptor beta chain was captured by sequencing in a study of T cells after yellow fever vaccination. Germline CDR1 SGDLS, CDR2 YYNGEE. This CDR3 contains 14 residues. V lost 3 bases and J lost 4; bases outside the gene matches: 5. One entry per CDR3 protein results from TCRdb running MiXCR on the 5' RACE reads. Of 170,000 or so distinct CDR3 sequences listed, roughly 6.2% were seen once; the top ten hold 2.5% to 3.5%. This clonotype was recorded at least ten times. The TCR sequence derives from a man between 18 and 35 years old who received the YFV17D yellow fever vaccine. V is TRBV9 and J is TRBJ1-2, with 8 bases lining up with TRBD1. The sequences come from CD4+ T cells sorted from PBMCs, collected on the day of the first yellow fever vaccination. In nucleotides, the CDR3 is TGTGCCAGCAGCGAGGCCGGGACAGGCTATGGCTACACCTTC. The encoded protein is CASSEAGTGYGYTF.